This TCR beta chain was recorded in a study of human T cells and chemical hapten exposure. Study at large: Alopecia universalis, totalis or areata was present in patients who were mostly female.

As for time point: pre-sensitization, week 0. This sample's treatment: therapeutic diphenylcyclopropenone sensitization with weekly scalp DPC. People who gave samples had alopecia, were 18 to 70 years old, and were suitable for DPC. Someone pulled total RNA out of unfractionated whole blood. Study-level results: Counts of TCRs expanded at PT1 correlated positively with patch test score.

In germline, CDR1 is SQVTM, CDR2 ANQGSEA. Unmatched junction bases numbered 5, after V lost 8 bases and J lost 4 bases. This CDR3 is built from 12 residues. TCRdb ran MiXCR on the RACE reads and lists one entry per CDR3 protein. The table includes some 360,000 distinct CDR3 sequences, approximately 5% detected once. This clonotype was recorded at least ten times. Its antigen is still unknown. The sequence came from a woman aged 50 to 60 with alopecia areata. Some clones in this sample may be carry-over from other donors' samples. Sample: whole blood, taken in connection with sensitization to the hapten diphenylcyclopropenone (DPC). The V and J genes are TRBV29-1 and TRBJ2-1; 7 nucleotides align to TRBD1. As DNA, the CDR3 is TGCAGCTTCCCGGGACAGTACAATGAGCAGTTCTTC. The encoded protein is CSFPGQYNEQFF.